One and the same sample provided the 29 T cell receptor beta chains below, sequenced in a study of beta chain features in type 1 diabetes (dated by TCRdb to 2017 to 2018). Library preparation employed the immunoSEQ multiplex PCR assay. The entire amount of isolated RNA was reverse transcribed using the High Capacity cDNA Reverse Transcription Kit, so the sequenced TCRB transcripts were expressed ones. The table was pulled from immuneACCESS by TCRdb, which kept in-frame rearrangements only. Such tables lose some clones; where checked, under half of the loss comes from unresolved V genes, and the rest has no known cause. Counted in this sample were about 230,000 clones; 9.6% of them appeared once. The ten top clones hold around 0.037% of the sample. What was sequenced was naive CD4+ T cells from blood. Reading the label with the study, this specimen's cell subset or site is: true naive CD4+ T cells. The receptors derive from a woman in her late teens or twenties in good health.

This chain connects TRBV10-3 to TRBJ1-5; 7 bases fit TRBD1. This CDR3 contains 13 residues. Germline V lookup: CDR1 ENHRY, CDR2 SYGVKD. The V segment lost 6 bases and the J segment 3 bases; nucleotides outside the gene matches: 2. The CDR3 DNA is TGTGCCATCAGGAGGGGGCTCAATCAGCCCCAGCATTTT. The encoded protein is CAIRRGLNQPQHF.

The sample holds a few counts of this clone. The V and J genes are TRBV7-7 and TRBJ2-5; D unresolved. The CDR3 loop spans 13 amino acids. Germline CDR1 is SSHAT and CDR2 is FNYEAQ (reference sequence). V was clipped by 2 bases and J by 0 bases, with 4 bases between them. The CDR3 coding sequence is TGTGCCAGCAGCTTACTGTACCAAGAGACCCAGTACTTC. It encodes CASSLLYQETQYF.

This chain connects TRBV4-1 to TRBJ2-3, with D uncertain. The CDR3 is 13 amino acids. Between the trimmed V and J ends, which lost 0 bases and 7 bases, there was a span of 8 bases. Looked up from germline, CDR1 is MGHRA and CDR2 is YSYEKL. The chain's CDR3 is CASSQERGNTQYF. CDR3 coding DNA: TGCGCCAGCAGCCAAGAGCGCGGAAATACGCAGTATTTT.

In this sample, this clone turned up a few times. This sequence joins TRBV2 and TRBJ2-1, with D tentatively TRBD1 (6 bases). Germline CDR1 is SNHLY and CDR2 is FYNNEI. V shed 8 bases and J shed 6 bases, with 17 bases lying between them. The CDR3 totals 14 residues. CDR3 sequence reads: CASQKGEPLNEQFF. The CDR3 DNA reads as TGTGCCAGCCAAAAGGGGGAGCCCCTCAATGAGCAGTTCTTC.

The chain uses TRBV4-1 and TRBJ2-2; 12 positions match TRBD2. This CDR3 contains 18 residues. V shed 6 bases, J shed 0 bases, and the junction held 8 bases outside the gene matches. Germline V lookup: CDR1 MGHRA, CDR2 YSYEKL. In DNA, the CDR3 is TGCGCCAGCAGTTTGACTAGCGGGGGATCCGCGAACACCGGGGAGCTGTTTTTT. Protein product: CASSLTSGGSANTGELFF.

The chain uses TRBV6-1 and TRBJ1-1, with D possibly TRBD1 on 5 matching bases. V was shortened by 7 bases and J by 1 base, with 13 bases between the two germline ends. This CDR3 has 14 residues. From germline, CDR1 is MNHNS and CDR2 SASEGT. The DNA of the CDR3 is TGTGCCAGCATCACGGGGCGGGGGAACACTGAAGCTTTCTTT. It codes for CASITGRGNTEAFF.

This sequence joins TRBV28 and TRBJ2-7; 7 positions agree with TRBD2. Germline V lookup: CDR1 MDHEN, CDR2 SYDVKM. The length of the CDR3 is 13 residues. With 7 bases clipped from V and 6 bases from J, the junction kept 9 bases outside the gene matches. The DNA for the CDR3 is TGTGCCAGCATAGGAAGGGAGGGACCCGAGCAGTACTTC. Translating gives CASIGREGPEQYF.

The rearrangement joins TRBV29-1 to TRBJ2-3, with D maybe TRBD1 (6 bases). This CDR3 region has 14 residues. Germline values: CDR1 SQVTM, CDR2 ANQGSEA. V was cut by 1 base and J by 5 bases, with 13 bases left in between. CDR3 DNA: TGCAGCGTTGAAGTAACAGGGTTAAGAGATACGCAGTATTTT. Translating it yields CSVEVTGLRDTQYF.

This chain uses TRBV15 with TRBJ1-4, with TRBD1 matching over 11 bases. The CDR3 has 16 amino acids. Unmatched junction bases numbered 5, after V lost 3 bases and J lost 5 bases. Germline V gives CDR1 LNHNV, CDR2 YYDKDF (reference sequence). The CDR3 DNA reads as TGTGCCACCAGCAGGATCGGGACAGGGGGAAATGAAAAACTGTTTTTT. Translated, it gives CATSRIGTGGNEKLFF.

In its sample, this clone was seen a few times. This chain links TRBV29-1 with TRBJ1-1; D unclear. Germline CDR1 and CDR2: SQVTM and ANQGSEA. This CDR3 is built from 13 residues. V was shortened by 4 bases and J by 0 bases, with 9 bases between the two germline ends. In DNA, the CDR3 is TGCAGCGTTGCAGGCCGAATGAACACTGAAGCTTTCTTT. The encoded protein is CSVAGRMNTEAFF.

This clone was picked up a small number of times. This rearrangement joins TRBV7-9 to TRBJ1-1; 8 bases are a match to TRBD1. The junction had 5 bases not matched to a gene; V was cut back by 5 bases and J by 0 bases. This CDR3 spans 15 amino acids. Germline assignment: CDR1 SEHNR and CDR2 FQNEAQ (reference sequence). CDR3 in DNA: TGTGCCAGCAGCCTGTGGGACAGGTTGAACACTGAAGCTTTCTTT. Protein: CASSLWDRLNTEAFF.

The chain recombines TRBV2 with TRBJ1-5; a possible D gene is TRBD1 (5 bases). In germline, CDR1 is SNHLY, CDR2 FYNNEI. Trimming cost V 5 bases and J 0 bases, with 17 bases left between them. The CDR3 length is 17 residues. CDR3 coding DNA: TGTGCCAGCAGTCGGAGGGGCTTCGACGATAGCAATCAGCCCCAGCATTTT. Translated: CASSRRGFDDSNQPQHF. Filled out from reference TRBV2 and TRBJ1-5, the complete variable domain reads EPEVTQTPSHQVTQMGQEVILRCVPISNHLYFYWYRQILGQKVEFLVSFYNNEISEKSEIFDDQFSVERPDGSNFTLKIRSTKLEDSAMYFCASSRRGFDDSNQPQHFGDGTRLSIL.

This clone has just a few counts. The chain uses TRBV11-2 and TRBJ2-1, with 11 bases lining up with TRBD2. The junction had 10 bases not matched to a gene; V was cut back by 4 bases and J by 5 bases. CDR3 length: 17 amino acids. Germline-derived CDR1 and CDR2 are SGHAT and FQNNGV. The CDR3 DNA is TGTGCCAGCAGCTCGGCTAGCGGGAGGCCTTCACACAATGAGCAGTTCTTC. It yields the protein CASSSASGRPSHNEQFF.

The V gene is TRBV29-1, the J gene TRBJ2-5; the D is unclear. This CDR3 is built from 13 residues. The germline V gene has CDR1 SQVTM and CDR2 ANQGSEA. V gave up 4 bases and J gave up 1 base, with 10 bases separating them. The CDR3 DNA follows: TGCAGCGTTGCGTTGCTACTCCAAGAGACCCAGTACTTC. As protein: CSVALLLQETQYF.

The chain carries TRBV6-1 and TRBJ1-2, with 7 bases fitting TRBD1. With 4 bases clipped from V and 4 bases from J, the junction kept 9 bases outside the gene matches. The length of the CDR3 is 15 residues. Per the germline V gene, CDR1 is MNHNS and CDR2 is SASEGT. CDR3 coding DNA: TGTGCCAGCAGTGTGACAGGGACCATCGTCTATGGCTACACCTTC. It is translated as CASSVTGTIVYGYTF.

The rearrangement links TRBV7-2 to TRBJ1-2; D is possibly TRBD1 (6 bases). Trimming pared 4 bases from V and 4 bases from J, leaving 16 bases between. This CDR3 is built from 15 residues. Germline V gene data show CDR1 as SGHTA and CDR2 as FQGNSA. The CDR3 bases are TGTGCCAGCAGCTCCTCCCCGGGACACCTCTATGGCTACACCTTC. Amino acids: CASSSSPGHLYGYTF.

This clone was observed a few times. The rearrangement joins TRBV29-1 to TRBJ2-1, with D tentatively TRBD1 (6 bases). Germline CDR1 reads SQVTM; CDR2 reads ANQGSEA. The CDR3 is 13 amino acids. Trimming removed 3 bases from V and 6 bases from J, with 12 bases in between. The CDR3 loop reads CSVDLVGGNEQFF. In nucleotides, the CDR3 is TGCAGCGTTGACTTAGTAGGGGGCAATGAGCAGTTCTTC.

The CDR3 is CASSVGQTSDQPQHF. In DNA form, the CDR3 reads TGTGCCAGCAGCGTAGGACAGACTTCAGATCAGCCCCAGCATTTT. The rearrangement joins TRBV9 to TRBJ1-5; the D gene is possibly TRBD1 (5 bases). V lost 0 bases, J lost 5 bases, and 12 bases lay in between. The CDR3 consists of 15 residues. Germline loops: CDR1 SGDLS, CDR2 YYNGEE.

This clone came up a few times. V and J are TRBV9 and TRBJ2-7, with D possibly matching TRBD2 (6 bases). The V end was cut by 3 bases, the J end by 5 bases, with 21 bases between. The germline CDR1 and CDR2 sequences are SGDLS and YYNGEE. The CDR3 is 16 amino acids. The CDR3 region is CASSGALAPKVNEQYF. CDR3 coding DNA: TGTGCCAGCAGCGGCGCCCTAGCGCCCAAGGTAAACGAGCAGTACTTC. The full variable domain, its missing parts supplied by reference TRBV9 and TRBJ2-7, is DSGVTQTPKHLITATGQRVTLRCSPRSGDLSVYWYQQSLDQGLQFLIQYYNGEERAKGNILERFSAQQFPDLHSELNLSSLELGDSALYFCASSGALAPKVNEQYFGPGTRLTVT.

Only a few counts were recorded for this clone. This sequence joins TRBV4-1 and TRBJ2-7; 7 bases agree with TRBD1. Looked up from germline, CDR1 is MGHRA and CDR2 is YSYEKL. Losses at the gene ends were 0 bases for V and 0 bases for J; bases not matched to a gene: 11. CDR3 length: 18 residues. The CDR3 bases are TGCGCCAGCAGCCAAGATCCACAGGGGCCTGGGGGCTCCTACGAGCAGTACTTC. Its translation: CASSQDPQGPGGSYEQYF.

The chain links TRBV7-9 to TRBJ2-7, with 16 bases fitting TRBD2. CDR1 SEHNR and CDR2 FQNEAQ come from the germline V gene (reference sequence). V dropped 4 bases and J dropped 5; count of bases not matched to a gene: 8. The CDR3 contains 17 residues. The CDR3: CASSSDPGLAGGHEQYF. In nucleotides, the CDR3 is TGTGCCAGCAGCTCAGACCCGGGACTAGCGGGGGGGCACGAGCAGTACTTC.

This chain uses TRBV5-1 with TRBJ1-4; 8 nucleotides align to TRBD1. The CDR3 covers 17 residues. Germline V CDR1 and CDR2: SGHRS, YFSETQ. Trimming removed 3 bases from V and 0 bases from J; junction bases left unmatched: 7. CDR3 in amino acids: CASSWPRGHSTNEKLFF. CDR3 in DNA: TGCGCCAGCAGCTGGCCCAGGGGGCATTCAACTAATGAAAAACTGTTTTTT.

This clone has just a few counts. This chain uses TRBV4-1 with TRBJ2-1, with a weak D call TRBD2 (6 bases). This CDR3 comprises 16 residues. Per the germline V gene, CDR1 is MGHRA and CDR2 is YSYEKL. Deletions cut 0 bases from V and 4 bases from J, with 13 bases between. CDR3 DNA sequence: TGCGCCAGCAGCCAAGAAGGAACGGGAGCATACAATGAGCAGTTCTTC. Protein: CASSQEGTGAYNEQFF.

This chain uses TRBV30 with TRBJ1-1; 8 bases fit TRBD1. CDR3 length equals 13 residues. Germline V gene sequence: CDR1 GTSNPN, CDR2 SVGIG (reference sequence). J lost 5 bases, V lost 2 bases, and 4 bases had no gene match. The CDR3 DNA follows: TGTGCCTGGAGTCCAGGGGGCCTTACTGAAGCTTTCTTT. It encodes CAWSPGGLTEAFF.

This clone has a handful of counts. This sequence joins TRBV12-5 and TRBJ1-1, with unresolved D. The V gene's germline CDR1 is LGHNT and CDR2 FRNRAP. V was pared by 0 bases and J by 1 base, with 12 bases between. This CDR3 has 16 residues. The CDR3 protein is CASGLVLGRQNTEAFF. The CDR3 DNA reads TGTGCTAGTGGTTTGGTACTGGGCAGGCAGAACACTGAAGCTTTCTTT. The variable domain in full, completed from reference TRBV12-5 and TRBJ1-1, reads DARVTQTPRHKVTEMGQEVTMRCQPILGHNTVFWYRQTMMQGLELLAYFRNRAPLDDSGMPKDRFSAEMPDATLATLKIQPSEPRDSAVYFCASGLVLGRQNTEAFFGQGTRLTVV.

This clone has more than one count but fewer than ten. This chain connects TRBV30 to TRBJ1-6; 7 bases map to TRBD1. The CDR3 extends over 14 amino acids. Losses at the gene ends were 5 bases for V and 6 bases for J; bases not matched to a gene: 7. Per the germline V gene, CDR1 is GTSNPN and CDR2 is SVGIG (reference sequence). CDR3 DNA sequence: TGTGCCTGGGCAGGACAGGCGGTTAATTCACCCCTCCACTTT. This encodes CAWAGQAVNSPLHF.

The J gene is TRBJ1-5, the V gene TRBV9; the D gene is possibly TRBD1 (5 bases). V lost 0 bases and J lost 6, with 13 bases in between. CDR3 length equals 15 residues. Germline CDR1 and CDR2: SGDLS and YYNGEE. CDR3 sequence reads: CASSVGSGWSQPQHF. CDR3 nucleotide sequence: TGTGCCAGCAGCGTAGGGTCAGGGTGGAGTCAGCCCCAGCATTTT. The entire variable domain, with the rest obtained from reference TRBV9 and TRBJ1-5, is as follows: DSGVTQTPKHLITATGQRVTLRCSPRSGDLSVYWYQQSLDQGLQFLIQYYNGEERAKGNILERFSAQQFPDLHSELNLSSLELGDSALYFCASSVGSGWSQPQHFGDGTRLSIL.

The chain is built from TRBV29-1 and TRBJ1-2, with D tentatively TRBD1 (6 bases). Trimming stripped 4 bases from V and 3 bases from J, with 18 bases between. Germline assignment: CDR1 SQVTM and CDR2 ANQGSEA. The CDR3 covers 15 residues. CDR3 sequence reads: CSVALPQGSHYGYTF. CDR3 sequence (DNA): TGCAGCGTTGCCCTCCCACAGGGTTCTCACTATGGCTACACCTTC. Full variable domain (missing parts from reference TRBV29-1 and TRBJ1-2): SAVISQKPSRDICQRGTSLTIQCQVDSQVTMMFWYRQQPGQSLTLIATANQGSEATYESGFVIDKFPISRPNLTFSTLTVSNMSPEDSSIYLCSVALPQGSHYGYTFGSGTRLTVV.

The chain carries TRBV30 and TRBJ2-3; 13 bases map to TRBD2. The CDR3 is made up of 16 amino acids. From germline, CDR1 is GTSNPN and CDR2 SVGIG (reference sequence). The J segment lost 6 bases and the V segment lost 2 bases, leaving 8 bases of the junction unmatched. This CDR3 is CAWSIWTSGRMDTQYF. The CDR3 DNA follows: TGTGCCTGGAGTATCTGGACTAGCGGGAGAATGGATACGCAGTATTTT. Variable domain in full (rest from reference TRBV30 and TRBJ2-3): SQTIHQWPATLVQPVGSPLSLECTVEGTSNPNLYWYRQAAGRGLQLLFYSVGIGQISSEVPQNLSASRPQDRQFILSSKKLLLSDSGFYLCAWSIWTSGRMDTQYFGPGTRLTVL.